This T cell receptor (beta chain) was obtained from a study of blood T cell repertoires in COVID-19 (TCRdb year 2020). Study-level background: Samples from collaborators originated in the United States, Italy and Spain and spanned both the acute and convalescent phases of COVID-19. The material from the prospective study consisted of cDNA or gDNA derived from T cells, B-cell-depleted T cells, or PBMCs. Deeply sampled blood TCRbeta repertoires from subjects exposed to, actively infected with, or recovered from COVID-19 were included in the dataset. The repertoires were made available in a free public database intended to serve as a resource for research on the immune response to SARS-CoV-2. The samples were drawn from the first 160 participants of the ongoing ImmuneRACE study and from some 1,300 subjects provided by 6 global collaborators. A de-identified subject ID, COVID-19 status, age in years and sex were almost always included in the sample metadata. Where HLA class I and class II types were available, the types were taken from metadata supplied by the sample provider, not from assay-based typing. Results the study describes overall, beyond this receptor: The amount of clinical and demographic metadata varied by source and participant and was provided uncurated.

CDR1 and CDR2 are read off the germline V gene as MDHEN and SYDVKM. V drops 1 base and J drops 8 bases, leaving 14 bases in between. The CDR3 starts with the cysteine, ends with the phenylalanine, and has 15 residues. Just CDR3 DNA is preserved here, 45 bases in frame from base 1. With regard to this clone: No antigen is known for it. Per-nucleotide qualities are absent, and no much larger clonotype sits a single base away.

Enrolling through a virtual design, the prospective study's participants ranged in age from roughly 18 to 90 years and lived across more than 20 United States geographic areas. To assign participants to cohorts, the prospective study relied on clinical history that participants themselves reported in a screening survey and a study questionnaire. Mobile phlebotomists in the prospective study collected whole blood, serum and a nasopharyngeal or oropharyngeal swab from every participant. Prospective study participants could optionally give additional blood draws and questionnaires over an approximately 2-month period. Before DNA extraction, prospective study blood samples were shipped either frozen or at room temperature. TCRbeta CDR3 regions were amplified from genomic DNA using the immunoSEQ Assay, a bias-controlled multiplex PCR. As for the authors' bioinformatics: The number of nucleated cells in each sample was estimated from the amplification of reference gene primers within the assay. Sequence reads were collapsed and filtered to measure the absolute abundance of every unique TCRbeta CDR3 rearrangement. For each sample, productive Simpson clonality was calculated as the square root of Simpson's diversity index over productive rearrangements. TCRdb carries this immuneACCESS record with in-frame sequences only. Its versions omit some clonotypes, under half of them owing to an unresolved V gene in the studies checked, with the rest unexplained. The DNA was the basis for D and trimming; V, J and clone size are from that table. The sample data list some 290,000 clones, and more than 75% of these were observed just once. The leading ten clones occupy 2% to 2.5% of the sample.

The TCR sequence derives from a woman aged 40 to 50 with acute COVID-19. The sequence links TRBV28 to TRBJ1-4, with the D segment identity uncertain. What was sequenced was PBMCs or T cells enriched from blood (not recorded which). This receptor carries the CDR3 CASSLSRPREEKLFF. The DNA is TGTGCCAGCAGTTTATCCAGGCCTCGGGAGGAAAAACTGTTTTTT.